The next 8 T cell receptor beta chains were all read from a single sample in a study of early T cells in non-severe SARS-CoV-2 infection. From the 5' RACE reads, TCRdb called clonotypes with MiXCR, one entry per CDR3 protein. The sample holds tens of thousands of distinct CDR3 sequences, approximately 12% seen once. Sequencing used whole blood, obtained at baseline. Receptor source: an adult who was a healthcare worker with PCR-confirmed SARS-CoV-2 infection or an uninfected control (not recorded which).

The chain carries TRBV6-6 and TRBJ1-6; 9 nucleotides line up with TRBD1. The CDR3 spans 15 residues. V lost 6 bases to trimming and J lost 9 bases; unmatched junction nucleotides: 9. Per germline, CDR1 MNHNY and CDR2 SVGAGI (reference sequence). Here the CDR3 DNA reads TGTGCCAGCAGGGAAACAGGGGGCGGAATTTCACCCCTCCACTTT. This translates into CASRETGGGISPLHF.

At least ten counts were recorded for this clonotype. This chain joins TRBV20-1 and TRBJ1-5, with D uncertain. There are 12 residues in the CDR3. V was trimmed by 4 bases and J by 7 bases, leaving 11 bases between them. Germline CDR1 reads DFQATT; CDR2 reads SNEGSKA (reference sequence). CDR3 coding DNA: TGCAGTGCTACCGGGGTCCGGCAGCCCCAGCATTTT. Translation: CSATGVRQPQHF.

This clonotype was observed at least ten times. The V and J genes are TRBV11-2 and TRBJ1-1; the match to TRBD1 covers 7 bases. With 2 bases clipped from V and 4 bases from J, the junction kept 4 bases outside the gene matches. The CDR3 is 14 residues long. Germline V gene sequence: CDR1 SGHAT, CDR2 FQNNGV. This CDR3 reads CASSLSQGVTEAFF. CDR3 bases: TGTGCCAGCAGCTTATCCCAGGGGGTCACTGAAGCTTTCTTT.

Ten or more counts support this clonotype. This chain joins TRBV5-1 and TRBJ2-5; D might be TRBD1 or TRBD2, each matching 5 bases. The CDR3 consists of 15 residues. The V end lost 0 bases, the J end lost 2 bases, and 11 bases lay between the germline ends. Germline V gene lookup returns CDR1 SGHRS and CDR2 YFSETQ. The CDR3 nucleotides are TGCGCCAGCAGCTTGGCCGGGGACCTACAAGAGACCCAGTACTTC. The encoded protein is CASSLAGDLQETQYF.

This rearrangement joins TRBV6-4 to TRBJ1-2; D unresolved. The CDR3 runs to 13 residues. Germline lookup yields CDR1 MRHNA and CDR2 SNTAGT. V dropped 5 bases and J dropped 4 bases, with 11 bases sitting between them. CDR3 bases: TGTGCCAGCAGTATAACGGGAAGCTATGGCTACACCTTC. As protein: CASSITGSYGYTF.

This clonotype has more than one count but fewer than ten. V and J are TRBV18 and TRBJ2-5; D is undetermined. The germline V gene has CDR1 KGHSH and CDR2 LQKENI. The CDR3 extends over 15 amino acids. The germline V and J ends were trimmed by 6 bases and 5 bases, with 19 bases remaining between them. DNA of the CDR3: TGTGCCAGCTCTCCGCTAATCCTAGACCTGGAGACCCAGTACTTC. Translated, it gives CASSPLILDLETQYF.

J is TRBJ2-1 and V is TRBV10-2, with D perhaps TRBD1 or TRBD2 (5 bases each). V lost 4 bases and J lost 12, with 13 bases in between. The CDR3 totals 12 residues. Germline values: CDR1 WSHSY, CDR2 SAAADI. CDR3 residues: CASSGGSRGQFF. In DNA form, the CDR3 reads TGCGCCAGCAGTGGGGGGAGCCGGGGGCAGTTCTTC.

This clonotype was observed a few times. The chain recombines TRBV9 with TRBJ2-3; TRBD1 matches 7 bases. Trimming removed 3 bases from V and 4 bases from J; junction bases left unmatched: 5. The CDR3 has 14 amino acids. CDR1 SGDLS and CDR2 YYNGEE come from the germline V gene. The DNA for the CDR3 is TGTGCCAGCAGCGCTCCGGGACAGTCAGATACGCAGTATTTT. Protein product: CASSAPGQSDTQYF. Looking up the rest from reference TRBV9 and TRBJ2-3 gives the full variable domain: DSGVTQTPKHLITATGQRVTLRCSPRSGDLSVYWYQQSLDQGLQFLIQYYNGEERAKGNILERFSAQQFPDLHSELNLSSLELGDSALYFCASSAPGQSDTQYFGPGTRLTVL.